These T cell receptor beta chains were read from a single sample in a study of T cell repertoires in cytomegalovirus infection. TCRdb ran MiXCR on the reads and lists one entry per CDR3 protein. The sample holds around 710,000 distinct CDR3 sequences, 25% to 30% seen once. Their target antigens are unknown. The sample consisted of cultured CD8+ T cells from PBMCs, taken from culture after CMV antigen stimulation. The receptors were gathered from a human donor in good health (CMV status not recorded). Some clones in this sample may be carry-over from other donors' samples. Both conserved end residues are part of each CDR3. Each record gives: D gene, clone size, V gene, J gene, CDR3 DNA, CDR3 protein. D genes are given only for firm matches. Clone size is stated in some rows and not others, as once, few, many or a class when expanded.

D gene: -
clone size: -
V gene: TRBV19
J gene: TRBJ1-3
CDR3 DNA: TGTGCCAGTAGTATTTTATCGGACCTCAGCTCTGGAAACACCATATATTTT
CDR3 protein: CASSILSDLSSGNTIYF

D gene: -
clone size: few
V gene: TRBV5-1
J gene: TRBJ2-3
CDR3 DNA: TGCGCCAGCAGCTTGGCCGTTGGTTCGGATACGCAGTATTTT
CDR3 protein: CASSLAVGSDTQYF

D gene: -
clone size: once
V gene: TRBV12-3/TRBV12-4
J gene: TRBJ1-1
CDR3 DNA: TGTGCCAGCAGTACAACAGGGTTTGGCGCTGAAGCTTTCTTT
CDR3 protein: CASSTTGFGAEAFF

D gene: -
clone size: -
V gene: TRBV7-3
J gene: TRBJ1-1
CDR3 DNA: TGTGCCAGCAGCCCCGACTGGGTGGGGACTGAAGCTTTCTTT
CDR3 protein: CASSPDWVGTEAFF

D gene: -
clone size: -
V gene: TRBV7-6
J gene: TRBJ2-2
CDR3 DNA: TGTGCCAGCAGCGTTTTAGGGGGGCGCGGCCTCACCGGGGAGCTGTTTTTT
CDR3 protein: CASSVLGGRGLTGELFF

D gene: TRBD1
clone size: once
V gene: TRBV7-1
J gene: TRBJ2-1
CDR3 DNA: TGTGCTGACAGGGAAAACAGTGAGCAGTTCTTC
CDR3 protein: CADRENSEQFF

D gene: TRBD2
clone size: -
V gene: TRBV7-6
J gene: TRBJ2-1
CDR3 DNA: TGTGCCAGCTGGGGGGCTAGCGGGGGGCTTTACAATGAGCAGTTCTTC
CDR3 protein: CASWGASGGLYNEQFF

D gene: -
clone size: many
V gene: TRBV7-2
J gene: TRBJ2-1
CDR3 DNA: TGTGCCAGCAGCTTAGCCTCGTTAGGCTTCAATGAGCAGTTCTTC
CDR3 protein: CASSLASLGFNEQFF

D gene: TRBD2
clone size: many
V gene: TRBV12-3/TRBV12-4
J gene: TRBJ2-3
CDR3 DNA: TGTGCCAGCAGTTTCACTAGCGGAACAGATACGCAGTATTTT
CDR3 protein: CASSFTSGTDTQYF

D gene: -
clone size: few
V gene: TRBV12-3/TRBV12-4
J gene: TRBJ1-5
CDR3 DNA: TGTGCCAGCAGTTTAAAGCAGGGTCAGGTCCATAGCAATCAGCCCCAGCATTTT
CDR3 protein: CASSLKQGQVHSNQPQHF

D gene: -
clone size: few
V gene: TRBV5-5
J gene: TRBJ2-2
CDR3 DNA: TGTGCCAGCAGCTTGGGCAAAATCACCGGGGAGCTGTTTTTT
CDR3 protein: CASSLGKITGELFF

D gene: -
clone size: few
V gene: TRBV12-3/TRBV12-4
J gene: TRBJ2-7
CDR3 DNA: TGTGCCAGCAGTTTACAGGGGCTAGCGGTGGGCGAGCAGTACTTC
CDR3 protein: CASSLQGLAVGEQYF

D gene: -
clone size: -
V gene: TRBV20-1
J gene: TRBJ1-5
CDR3 DNA: TGCAGTGCTAGGGGTTACGATGAGGGTTTTCAGCCCCAGCATTTT
CDR3 protein: CSARGYDEGFQPQHF

D gene: -
clone size: -
V gene: TRBV27
J gene: TRBJ1-2
CDR3 DNA: TGTGCCAGCAGTTTGGGGGGCCGCCTCCCCTTCTATGGCTACACCTTC
CDR3 protein: CASSLGGRLPFYGYTF

D gene: -
clone size: -
V gene: TRBV6-4
J gene: TRBJ2-1
CDR3 DNA: TGTGCCAGCAGTGACGCGGGCAGGGCGGTAGATGAGCAGTTCTTC
CDR3 protein: CASSDAGRAVDEQFF

D gene: -
clone size: -
V gene: TRBV10-1
J gene: TRBJ2-7
CDR3 DNA: TGCGCCAGCAGCCCTGGACAGTTCGGCCGCTACTCCTACGAGCAGTACTTC
CDR3 protein: CASSPGQFGRYSYEQYF

D gene: TRBD1
clone size: -
V gene: TRBV6-5
J gene: TRBJ2-7
CDR3 DNA: TGTGCCAGCAGTTCGTACCCCGGGACAGCTGCCTACGAGCAGTACTTC
CDR3 protein: CASSSYPGTAAYEQYF

D gene: -
clone size: many
V gene: TRBV7-4
J gene: TRBJ1-4
CDR3 DNA: TGTGCCAGCAGAACCGAAGGGGGGGGACCGATATCTGCAACTAATGAAAAACTGTTTTTT
CDR3 protein: CASRTEGGGPISATNEKLFF

D gene: -
clone size: -
V gene: TRBV4-1
J gene: TRBJ2-7
CDR3 DNA: TGCGCCAGCAGCCACGGGGAATTAGAGCAGTACTTC
CDR3 protein: CASSHGELEQYF

D gene: -
clone size: -
V gene: TRBV5-1
J gene: TRBJ2-1
CDR3 DNA: TGCGCCAGCAGCCCGGTGAGCGGGCCCAATGCCTACAATGAGCAGTTCTTC
CDR3 protein: CASSPVSGPNAYNEQFF

D gene: -
clone size: -
V gene: TRBV12-3/TRBV12-4
J gene: TRBJ1-1
CDR3 DNA: TGTGCCAGCGCCCTAATGGGGGCATGGACTGAAGCTTTCTTT
CDR3 protein: CASALMGAWTEAFF

D gene: -
clone size: -
V gene: TRBV12-3/TRBV12-4
J gene: TRBJ1-2
CDR3 DNA: TGTGCCAGCAGTTTTTGGCTGGGGTCAAACTATGGCTACACCTTC
CDR3 protein: CASSFWLGSNYGYTF

D gene: -
clone size: -
V gene: TRBV20-1
J gene: TRBJ2-4
CDR3 DNA: TGCAGTGCTAGAAGGACTGTTCCTAGTCTGGGGAACATTCAGTACTTC
CDR3 protein: CSARRTVPSLGNIQYF

D gene: -
clone size: -
V gene: TRBV6-6
J gene: TRBJ1-2
CDR3 DNA: TGTGCCAGCAGTTACTCTCCGGAGGGAGGCGGAAATGGCTACACCTTC
CDR3 protein: CASSYSPEGGGNGYTF

D gene: -
clone size: -
V gene: TRBV27
J gene: TRBJ2-3
CDR3 DNA: TGTGCCAGCAGCCTGAGGTATTCCACAGATACGCAGTATTTT
CDR3 protein: CASSLRYSTDTQYF

D gene: -
clone size: -
V gene: TRBV9
J gene: TRBJ1-2
CDR3 DNA: TGTGCCAGCAGCGCCCACCGAGGAGCTAACTATGGCTACACCTTC
CDR3 protein: CASSAHRGANYGYTF

D gene: -
clone size: few
V gene: TRBV19
J gene: TRBJ2-5
CDR3 DNA: TGTGCCAGTAGTATACAGAGGGGAGAGACCCAGTACTTC
CDR3 protein: CASSIQRGETQYF

D gene: TRBD2
clone size: many
V gene: TRBV7-2
J gene: TRBJ2-1
CDR3 DNA: TGTGCCAGCAGCTGGACTAGCGGGGGGGCCAATAGCTACAATGAGCAGTTCTTC
CDR3 protein: CASSWTSGGANSYNEQFF

D gene: TRBD1
clone size: -
V gene: TRBV4-3
J gene: TRBJ2-2
CDR3 DNA: TGCGCCAGCAGCCCCTTGGGACAGGGGCCGAGGACCGGGGAGCTGTTTTTT
CDR3 protein: CASSPLGQGPRTGELFF

D gene: -
clone size: few
V gene: TRBV27
J gene: TRBJ1-4
CDR3 DNA: TGTGCCAGCAGTCGGGGAACTAATGAAAAACTGTTTTTT
CDR3 protein: CASSRGTNEKLFF

D gene: -
clone size: -
V gene: TRBV7-2
J gene: TRBJ2-5
CDR3 DNA: TGTGCCAGCAGCCTTAGAATGTCCCGCTCTTTCCAAGAGACCCAGTACTTC
CDR3 protein: CASSLRMSRSFQETQYF

D gene: TRBD2
clone size: -
V gene: TRBV29-1
J gene: TRBJ2-3
CDR3 DNA: TGCAGCGCCGACCCCCCCGCTGATGCGGGACTAGCGTTTACAGATACGCAGTATTTT
CDR3 protein: CSADPPADAGLAFTDTQYF

D gene: TRBD1
clone size: -
V gene: TRBV5-4
J gene: TRBJ2-3
CDR3 DNA: TGTGCCAGCAGCTTCTGGACAGGGGGGGTCACAGATACGCAGTATTTT
CDR3 protein: CASSFWTGGVTDTQYF

D gene: TRBD1
clone size: -
V gene: TRBV12-3/TRBV12-4
J gene: TRBJ1-1
CDR3 DNA: TGTGCCAGCAGTTTAATAGGACAGGGTAACCCTGAAGCTTTCTTT
CDR3 protein: CASSLIGQGNPEAFF

D gene: -
clone size: -
V gene: TRBV3-1
J gene: TRBJ2-1
CDR3 DNA: TGTGCCAGCAGCCAAGGGCTCCCAGGCTCCTACAATGAGCAGTTCTTC
CDR3 protein: CASSQGLPGSYNEQFF

D gene: -
clone size: few
V gene: TRBV19
J gene: TRBJ1-2
CDR3 DNA: TGTGCCAGTAGTATATCGTGGGGAAATAACTATGGCTACACCTTC
CDR3 protein: CASSISWGNNYGYTF

D gene: -
clone size: many
V gene: TRBV7-2
J gene: TRBJ2-2
CDR3 DNA: TGTGCCAGCTGGGGAAGGGGGATGAACACCGGGGAGCTGTTTTTT
CDR3 protein: CASWGRGMNTGELFF

D gene: TRBD1
clone size: few
V gene: TRBV3-1
J gene: TRBJ2-5
CDR3 DNA: TGTGCCAGCAGCCAGATAACGGGACAGGAGTACCAAGAGACCCAGTACTTC
CDR3 protein: CASSQITGQEYQETQYF

D gene: TRBD1
clone size: -
V gene: TRBV6-5
J gene: TRBJ1-1
CDR3 DNA: TGTGCCAGCAGTTATGGCAGGGGGACGAACACTGAAGCTTTCTTT
CDR3 protein: CASSYGRGTNTEAFF

D gene: -
clone size: -
V gene: TRBV19
J gene: TRBJ1-4
CDR3 DNA: TGTGCCACCACGACTGACGCTTCAGGTCAGCTGTTTTTT
CDR3 protein: CATTTDASGQLFF

D gene: TRBD1
clone size: many
V gene: TRBV7-6
J gene: TRBJ2-3
CDR3 DNA: TGTGCCAGCAGCTCCCGACAGGGGGTGGATACGCAGTATTTT
CDR3 protein: CASSSRQGVDTQYF

D gene: -
clone size: few
V gene: TRBV12-3/TRBV12-4
J gene: TRBJ2-5
CDR3 DNA: TGTGCCAGCAGTTCCAGGGGCGTAGAGACCCAGTACTTC
CDR3 protein: CASSSRGVETQYF

D gene: -
clone size: -
V gene: TRBV11-3
J gene: TRBJ2-6
CDR3 DNA: TGTGCCAGCAGCTCGGACATATCATCTGGGGCCAACGTCCTGACTTTC
CDR3 protein: CASSSDISSGANVLTF

D gene: TRBD1
clone size: -
V gene: TRBV9
J gene: TRBJ1-4
CDR3 DNA: TGTGCCAGCAGCGGACAGGGGGCGGAGAGGCCGTCTGAAAAACTGTTTTTT
CDR3 protein: CASSGQGAERPSEKLFF